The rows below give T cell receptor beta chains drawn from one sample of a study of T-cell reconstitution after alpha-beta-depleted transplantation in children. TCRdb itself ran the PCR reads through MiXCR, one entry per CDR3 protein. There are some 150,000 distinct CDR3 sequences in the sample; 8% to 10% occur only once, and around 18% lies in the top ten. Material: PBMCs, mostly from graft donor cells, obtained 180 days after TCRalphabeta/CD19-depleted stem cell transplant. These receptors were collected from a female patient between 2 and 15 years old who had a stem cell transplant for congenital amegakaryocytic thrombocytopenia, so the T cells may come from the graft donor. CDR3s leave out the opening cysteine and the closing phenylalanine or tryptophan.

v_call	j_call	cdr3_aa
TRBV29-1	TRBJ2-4	SVRGLAKNIQY
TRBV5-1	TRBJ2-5	ASSLTPLTGPETQY
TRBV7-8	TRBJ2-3	ASSFPTTGTSTDTQY
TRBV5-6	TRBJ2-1	ASSKGLGYNEQF
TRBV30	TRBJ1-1	AWSRGLNTEAF
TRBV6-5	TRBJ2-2	ASSYSGWSLNTGELF
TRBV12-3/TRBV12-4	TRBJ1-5	ASSLGQPYQPQH
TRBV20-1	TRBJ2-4	SASLGASGGIQY
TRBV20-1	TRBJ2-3	RAISGTSTDTQY
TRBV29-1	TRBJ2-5	SVPSWGSQETQY
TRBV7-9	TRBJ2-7	ASSRDSTYEQY
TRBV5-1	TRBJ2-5	ASSLGNFLGGPETQY
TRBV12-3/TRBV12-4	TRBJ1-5	ASRVGAGAGQPQH
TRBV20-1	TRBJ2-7	SARTDSPYEQY
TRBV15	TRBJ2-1	ATSRPIPPGGQQF
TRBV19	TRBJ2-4	ASRTQVNSNIQY
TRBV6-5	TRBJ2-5	ASSYNGWETQY
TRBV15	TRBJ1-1	ATSRDPGTEAF
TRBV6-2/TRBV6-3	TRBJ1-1	ATKKETGHTEAF
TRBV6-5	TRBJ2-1	ASRTSGSSNEQF
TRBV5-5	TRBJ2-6	ASSLSRNLLSGANVLT
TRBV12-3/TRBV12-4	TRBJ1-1	ASSFFRPLMNTEAF
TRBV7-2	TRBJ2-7	ASSLGDRSFEQY
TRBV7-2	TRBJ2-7	ASSLEVYSSYEQY
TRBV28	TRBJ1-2	ASSFGTEGSYGYT
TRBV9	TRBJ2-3	ASSASGGVADTQY
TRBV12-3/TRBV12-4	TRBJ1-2	ASRKTAYYGYT
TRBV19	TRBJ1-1	ASRSQGATEAF
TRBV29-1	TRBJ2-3	SVDGSGRTDTQY
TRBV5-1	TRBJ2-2	ASSSTGTGPTGELF
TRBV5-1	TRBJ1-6	ASSSSGGGHSPLH
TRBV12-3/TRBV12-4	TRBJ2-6	ASSSHGLGANVLT
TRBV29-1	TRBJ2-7	SSVSTGPRGYEQY
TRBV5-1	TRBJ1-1	ASSLRLGSTEAF
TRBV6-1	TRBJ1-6	ASSSDLLLLH
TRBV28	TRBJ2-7	ASSGRGTSSYEQY
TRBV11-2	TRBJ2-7	ASSTPDSLWGGQY
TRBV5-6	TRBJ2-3	ASSGGVGTQY
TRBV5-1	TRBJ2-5	ASSLAGKETQY
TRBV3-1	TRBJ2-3	ASSRAKTDTQY
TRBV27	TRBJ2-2	ASSLSNPTGELF
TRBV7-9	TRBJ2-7	ASRHPGQGPEQY
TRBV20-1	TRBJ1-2	SARLYGYT
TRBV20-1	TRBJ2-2	SARAGRSTGELF
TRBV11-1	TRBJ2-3	ASSVAGAPKDTQY
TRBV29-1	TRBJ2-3	SVEAVFSTDTQY
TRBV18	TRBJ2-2	ASSSRTRNTGELF
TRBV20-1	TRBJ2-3	SARWGLAGRGPDTQY
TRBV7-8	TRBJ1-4	ASSHGTASLNEKLF
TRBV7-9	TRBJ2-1	ASSSPPGINEQF
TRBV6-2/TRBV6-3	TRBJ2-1	ASSYVAGRQF
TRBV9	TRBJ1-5	ASSNFYGQGIYSNQPQH
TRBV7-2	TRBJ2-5	ASSHPGQQETQY
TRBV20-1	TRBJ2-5	SARAPYQETQY
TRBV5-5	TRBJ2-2	ASSRTTGKNTGELF
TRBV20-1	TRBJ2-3	SAGDASGSKGTDTQY
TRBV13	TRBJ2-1	ASSFLTGLVYNEQF
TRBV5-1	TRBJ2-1	ASRSDRARNEQF
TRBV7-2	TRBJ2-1	ASSYALQGQYEF
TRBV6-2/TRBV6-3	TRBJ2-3	ASRETGPTDTQY